The clone carrying this T cell receptor (beta chain) was counted only a few times. Its antigen is currently unknown. The data derive from a study of T-cell memory formation after mild COVID-19. Study-level results: Chiefly within CM and EM were the contracting CD4+ clones; CD8+ ones were within EMRA. Nothing showed for sure that second-wave clones peaking on day 37 were SARS-CoV-2 specific.

The V gene lost 4 bases and the J gene lost 6 bases, with 16 bases spanning the gap. This CDR3 spans 15 amino acids. TCR alpha and TCR beta cDNA libraries carrying sample barcodes and UMIs came from 5'RACE with constant-segment primers. TCRdb called the 5' RACE reads again in MiXCR, with one record for every CDR3 protein. This sample has around 420,000 distinct CDR3 sequences, with 20% to 25% found just once. This receptor was identified in an adult woman who had mild COVID-19 (a few samples of this study predate the infection). Cell type and time point are not known. The rearrangement links TRBV23-1 to TRBJ2-1; D perhaps matches TRBD2 (6 bases). TRBV23-1 is assigned to the ORF class and has an uncertain function. The sequencing input was PBMCs or a T cell subset sorted from them (not recorded which). Here the CDR3 reads CASSLREHFPNEQFF. The CDR3 DNA reads TGCGCCAGCAGTCTCCGGGAGCATTTCCCCAATGAGCAGTTCTTC.